Shown below are 15 T cell receptor beta chains from a single sample sequenced in a study of shared clonotypes between healthy human individuals. Generated by immunoSEQ multiplex PCR, the TCRdb table keeps only in-frame clones and is missing some. The sample shows about 490,000 clones, around 80% of them seen only once. Input material: PBMCs. Receptor source: a woman aged 40 to 49 in good health. Some clones in this sample may be carry-over from other donors' samples.

This clone was seen only a few times. The chain's CDR3 is CSVEGVEFYEQYF. DNA for the CDR3: TGCAGCGTTGAAGGGGTAGAATTCTACGAGCAGTACTTC. This chain links TRBV29-1 with TRBJ2-5; D gene unclear. Judging by the DNA end, TRBJ2-7 fits better; the J call may be wrong. CDR1 and CDR2 (germline): SQVTM, ANQGSEA. The CDR3 length is 13 residues.

This clone was seen a single time. Other nucleotide sequences from this sample produce the same CDR3. CDR3: CASSPSYEQYF. CDR3 nucleotides: TGTGCCAGCAGCCCGAGTTACGAGCAGTACTTC. This chain uses TRBV7-9 with TRBJ2-7, with D hard to call. The V gene lost 5 bases and the J gene lost 4 bases, with 6 bases spanning the gap. The CDR3 length is 11 residues. CDR1 is SEHNR and CDR2 is FQNEAQ in the germline V gene (reference sequence).

The genes are TRBV27 and TRBJ1-1, with unresolved D. The CDR3 contains 15 residues. CDR1 and CDR2 (germline): MNHEY, SMNVEV (reference sequence). Trimming took 1 base from V and 0 from J, leaving 9 bases between them. The CDR3 DNA reads as TGTGCCAGCAGTTTATTGCCGGAATTGAACACTGAAGCTTTCTTT. Residues: CASSLLPELNTEAFF.

The CDR3 region is CASSFALESQYF. As DNA, the CDR3 is TGTGCCAGCAGCTTTGCTTTGGAGTCCCAGTACTTC. The chain joins TRBV11-2 to TRBJ2-5; D is uncertain. Germline assignment: CDR1 SGHAT and CDR2 FQNNGV. The CDR3 consists of 12 residues. The V end lost 3 bases, the J end lost 9 bases, and 11 bases lay between the germline ends.

The sample holds one count of this clone. The chain couples TRBV4-1 to TRBJ1-3; possibly TRBD1 for D (5 bases). V was cut by 4 bases and J by 2 bases, with 12 bases left in between. Germline V gene lookup returns CDR1 MGHRA and CDR2 YSYEKL. The CDR3 has 15 amino acids. Here the CDR3 DNA reads TGCGCCAGCAGCCGAGCAGGGAGAGCTGGAAACACCATATATTTT. Protein sequence: CASSRAGRAGNTIYF.

The J gene is TRBJ1-2, the V gene TRBV11-2, with 7 bases fitting TRBD1. CDR1 is SGHAT, CDR2 FQNNGV, per germline. J was trimmed by 7 bases and V by 3 bases; bases with no gene match: 11. The CDR3 loop spans 15 amino acids. For the CDR3, the DNA is TGTGCCAGCAGCTTTTTTGGTTCGACAGGGTCTGGCTACACCTTC. This encodes CASSFFGSTGSGYTF.

This chain links TRBV18 with TRBJ1-1; D might be TRBD1 (5 bases). This CDR3 region has 15 residues. Germline values: CDR1 KGHSH, CDR2 LQKENI. V dropped 2 bases and J dropped 5 bases, with 15 bases sitting between them. The CDR3 reads CASSPTDGGRTEAFF. CDR3 DNA: TGTGCCAGCTCACCAACTGACGGGGGGAGGACTGAAGCTTTCTTT.

V usage is TRBV19 and J usage is TRBJ2-1; D may match TRBD1 or TRBD2 (5 bases each). The CDR3 loop spans 17 amino acids. V shed 7 bases and J shed 0 bases, with 19 bases lying between them. CDR1 and CDR2 from the germline V gene are LNHDA and SQIVND (reference sequence). The DNA for the CDR3 is TGTGCCAGTAAGGGGAGCCTAGGCGGCAGCTCCTACAATGAGCAGTTCTTC. Amino acid sequence: CASKGSLGGSSYNEQFF.

This clone was seen a few times. This chain joins TRBV7-9 and TRBJ1-1; D is unresolved. The CDR3 is made up of 13 amino acids. V lost 2 bases, J lost 5 bases, and 9 bases lay in between. Germline V CDR1 and CDR2: SEHNR, FQNEAQ (reference sequence). CDR3 DNA sequence: TGTGCCAGCAGCTTAATTCGTGGAACTGAAGCTTTCTTT. Encoded protein: CASSLIRGTEAFF.

This clone was recorded once. V and J are TRBV7-9 and TRBJ2-7; D is undetermined. Trimming removed 1 base from V and 6 bases from J, with 13 bases in between. This CDR3 is 14 amino acids long. Germline V gives CDR1 SEHNR, CDR2 FQNEAQ (reference sequence). The CDR3 DNA is TGTGCCAGCAGCTTAGGGGGTAACACCCGCGAGCAGTACTTC. This translates into CASSLGGNTREQYF.

The CDR3 region is CASRTRNQADTQYF. CDR3 DNA sequence: TGTGCCAGCAGAACACGAAATCAGGCAGATACGCAGTATTTT. The rearrangement joins TRBV6-5 to TRBJ2-3; no firm D call. Trimming pared 6 bases from V and 4 bases from J, leaving 14 bases between. The CDR3 contains 14 residues. Germline values: CDR1 MNHEY, CDR2 SVGAGI.

V is TRBV7-9 and J is TRBJ2-2; 10 bases match TRBD2. V trimming: 10 bases; J trimming: 4 bases; junction bases outside the gene matches: 9. The germline CDR1 and CDR2 sequences are SEHNR and FQNEAQ (reference sequence). The CDR3 totals 15 residues. The CDR3 DNA sequence: TGTGCCACCGCTAGCGGGAGATCGGGCACCGGGGAGCTGTTTTTT. Its translation: CATASGRSGTGELFF.

The V and J genes are TRBV19 and TRBJ2-2; 9 bases line up with TRBD1. The CDR3 sequence is 16 residues long. Germline trimming cut 2 bases from V and 4 bases from J; bases unmatched to any gene: 5. Germline loops: CDR1 LNHDA, CDR2 SQIVND (reference sequence). In nucleotides, the CDR3 is TGTGCCAGTAGTATACACAGGGGGCTGGGCACCGGGGAGCTGTTTTTT. Translating it yields CASSIHRGLGTGELFF.

The chain has TRBV30 and TRBJ2-1, with 7 bases identical to TRBD2. The V gene end was trimmed by 4 bases and the J gene end by 6 bases; junction bases not matched to a gene: 9. Germline-derived CDR1 and CDR2 are GTSNPN and SVGIG (reference sequence). This CDR3 is built from 14 residues. DNA of the CDR3: TGTGCCTGGAATGGACTAGTCGGGGGCAATGAGCAGTTCTTC. This encodes CAWNGLVGGNEQFF. Using reference TRBV30 and TRBJ2-1 for the parts outside the CDR3, the full variable domain is SQTIHQWPATLVQPVGSPLSLECTVEGTSNPNLYWYRQAAGRGLQLLFYSVGIGQISSEVPQNLSASRPQDRQFILSSKKLLLSDSGFYLCAWNGLVGGNEQFFGPGTRLTVL.

V and J are TRBV5-8 and TRBJ1-4; D uncertain. Trimming cost V 4 bases and J 8 bases, with 9 bases left between them. The germline V gene encodes CDR1 SGHTS and CDR2 YDEGEE. The CDR3 contains 12 residues. As DNA, the CDR3 is TGTGCCAGCAGCCCACGACTGGAAAAACTGTTTTTT. This translates into CASSPRLEKLFF.